This TCR beta chain was obtained from a study of immune cell composition in non-small cell lung cancer. At the level of the study: Tumours were mainly lung adenocarcinoma or squamous cell carcinoma.

Whole-study results and caveats: Clones >0.5% enriched in tumour were rarer in adenocarcinoma (around 35%) than squamous (about 80%).

This clone has a single count. Its antigen is not identified. Trimming shortened V by 0 bases and J by 5 bases, and 13 bases separated the two germline ends. The germline CDR1 and CDR2 sequences are ENHRY and SYGVKD. The CDR3 covers 15 residues. Normal lung was sampled as far from the tumour as possible, at least 3 cm. The table came from immunoSEQ multiplex PCR; TCRdb's copy has only in-frame clones and leaves some out. The table lists fewer than 4,000 clones, roughly four fifths of them singletons. The sample was non-adjacent lung tissue. The rearrangement links TRBV10-3 to TRBJ2-5, with D perhaps matching TRBD2 (6 bases). This receptor was obtained from a human donor with non-small cell lung cancer. The donor label of this sample is uncertain. The CDR3 here is CAISESGSGGETQYF. The CDR3 bases are TGTGCCATCAGTGAGTCCGGGAGCGGTGGTGAGACCCAGTACTTC.